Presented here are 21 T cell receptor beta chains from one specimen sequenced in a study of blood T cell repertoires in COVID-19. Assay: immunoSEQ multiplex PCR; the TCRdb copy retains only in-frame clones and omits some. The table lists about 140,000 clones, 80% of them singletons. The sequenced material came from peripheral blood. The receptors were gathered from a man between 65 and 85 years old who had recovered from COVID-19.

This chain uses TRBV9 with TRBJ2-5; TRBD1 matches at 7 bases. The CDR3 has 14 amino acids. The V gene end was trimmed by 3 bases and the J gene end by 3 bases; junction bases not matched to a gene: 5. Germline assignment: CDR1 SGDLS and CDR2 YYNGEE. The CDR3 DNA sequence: TGTGCCAGCAGCGCAGGCGGACAGGAAGAGACCCAGTACTTC. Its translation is CASSAGGQEETQYF.

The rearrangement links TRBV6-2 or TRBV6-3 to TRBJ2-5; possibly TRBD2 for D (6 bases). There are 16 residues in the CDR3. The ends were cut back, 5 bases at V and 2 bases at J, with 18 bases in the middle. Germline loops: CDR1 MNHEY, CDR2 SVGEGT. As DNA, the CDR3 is TGTGCCAGCAGTCCGGAGGGACGGGTTGGACAAGAGACCCAGTACTTC. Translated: CASSPEGRVGQETQYF.

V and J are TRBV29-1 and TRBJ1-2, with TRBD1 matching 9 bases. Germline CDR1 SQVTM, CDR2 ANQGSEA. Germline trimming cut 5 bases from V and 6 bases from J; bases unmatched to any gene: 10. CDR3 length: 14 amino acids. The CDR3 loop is CSVRPGQGMNGYTF. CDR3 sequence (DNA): TGCAGCGTTCGGCCGGGACAGGGAATGAATGGCTACACCTTC. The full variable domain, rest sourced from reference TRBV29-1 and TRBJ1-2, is SAVISQKPSRDICQRGTSLTIQCQVDSQVTMMFWYRQQPGQSLTLIATANQGSEATYESGFVIDKFPISRPNLTFSTLTVSNMSPEDSSIYLCSVRPGQGMNGYTFGSGTRLTVV.

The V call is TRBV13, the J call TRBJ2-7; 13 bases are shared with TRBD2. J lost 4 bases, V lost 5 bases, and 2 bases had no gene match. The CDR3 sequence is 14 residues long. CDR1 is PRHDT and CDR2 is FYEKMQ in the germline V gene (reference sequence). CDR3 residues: CASSGTSGEYEQYF. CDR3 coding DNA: TGTGCCAGCAGCGGGACTAGCGGGGAATACGAGCAGTACTTC. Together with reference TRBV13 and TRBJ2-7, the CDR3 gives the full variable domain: AAGVIQSPRHLIKEKRETATLKCYPIPRHDTVYWYQQGPGQDPQFLISFYEKMQSDKGSIPDRFSAQQFSDYHSELNMSSLELGDSALYFCASSGTSGEYEQYFGPGTRLTVT.

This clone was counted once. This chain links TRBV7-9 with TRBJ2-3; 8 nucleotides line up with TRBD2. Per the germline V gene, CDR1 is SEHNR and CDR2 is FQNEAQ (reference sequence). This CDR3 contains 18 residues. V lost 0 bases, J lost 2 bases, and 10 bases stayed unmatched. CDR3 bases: TGTGCCAGCAGCTTAGCGCAGGAGGTAGCGGGACTCACAGATACGCAGTATTTT. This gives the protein CASSLAQEVAGLTDTQYF.

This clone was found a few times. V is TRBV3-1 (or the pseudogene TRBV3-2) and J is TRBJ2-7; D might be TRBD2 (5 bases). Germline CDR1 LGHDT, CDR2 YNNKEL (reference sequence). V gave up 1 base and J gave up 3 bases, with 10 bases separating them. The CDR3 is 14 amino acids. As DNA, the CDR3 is TGTGCCAGCAGCCAAGGGGGAGTCCTCTACGAGCAGTACTTC. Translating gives CASSQGGVLYEQYF.

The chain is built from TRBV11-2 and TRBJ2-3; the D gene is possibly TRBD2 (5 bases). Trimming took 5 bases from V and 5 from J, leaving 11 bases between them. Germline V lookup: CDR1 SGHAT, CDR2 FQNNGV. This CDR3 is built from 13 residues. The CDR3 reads CASSLALGDTQYF. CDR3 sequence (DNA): TGTGCCAGCAGCCTAGCCCTAGGAGATACGCAGTATTTT.

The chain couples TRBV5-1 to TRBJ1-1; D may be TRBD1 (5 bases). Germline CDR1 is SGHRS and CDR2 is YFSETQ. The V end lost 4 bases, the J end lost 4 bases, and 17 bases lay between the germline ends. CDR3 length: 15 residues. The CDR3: CASSIGSGIGTEAFF. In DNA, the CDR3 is TGCGCCAGCAGCATTGGTTCAGGGATTGGCACTGAAGCTTTCTTT. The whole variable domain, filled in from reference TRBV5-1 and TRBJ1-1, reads KAGVTQTPRYLIKTRGQQVTLSCSPISGHRSVSWYQQTPGQGLQFLFEYFSETQRNKGNFPGRFSGRQFSNSRSEMNVSTLELGDSALYLCASSIGSGIGTEAFFGQGTRLTVV.

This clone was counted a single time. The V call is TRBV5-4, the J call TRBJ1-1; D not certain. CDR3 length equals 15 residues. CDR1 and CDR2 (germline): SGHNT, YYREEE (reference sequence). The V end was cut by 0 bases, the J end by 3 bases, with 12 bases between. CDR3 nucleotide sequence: TGTGCCAGCAGCTTGGTGACCGGGATTGACACTGAAGCTTTCTTT. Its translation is CASSLVTGIDTEAFF.

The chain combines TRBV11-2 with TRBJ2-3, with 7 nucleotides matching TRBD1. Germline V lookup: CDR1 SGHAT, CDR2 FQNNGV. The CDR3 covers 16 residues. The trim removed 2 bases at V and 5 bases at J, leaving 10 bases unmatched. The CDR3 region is CASSLTLGTVRDTQYF. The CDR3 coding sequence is TGTGCCAGCAGCTTAACCCTCGGGACAGTGCGAGATACGCAGTATTTT.

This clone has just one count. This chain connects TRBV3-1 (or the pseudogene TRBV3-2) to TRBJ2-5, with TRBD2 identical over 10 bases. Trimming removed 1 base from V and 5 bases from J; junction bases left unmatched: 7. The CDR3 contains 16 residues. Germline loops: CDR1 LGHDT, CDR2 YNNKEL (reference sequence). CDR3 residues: CASSQGTSGGGETQYF. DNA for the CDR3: TGTGCCAGCAGCCAAGGGACTAGCGGAGGGGGGGAGACCCAGTACTTC.

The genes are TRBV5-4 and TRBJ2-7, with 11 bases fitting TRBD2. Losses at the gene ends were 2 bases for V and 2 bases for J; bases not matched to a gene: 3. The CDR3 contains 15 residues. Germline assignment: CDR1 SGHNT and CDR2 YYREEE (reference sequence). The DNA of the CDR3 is TGTGCCAGCAGCTTTCCGGGACTAGCGGCCTACGAGCAGTACTTC. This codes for CASSFPGLAAYEQYF.

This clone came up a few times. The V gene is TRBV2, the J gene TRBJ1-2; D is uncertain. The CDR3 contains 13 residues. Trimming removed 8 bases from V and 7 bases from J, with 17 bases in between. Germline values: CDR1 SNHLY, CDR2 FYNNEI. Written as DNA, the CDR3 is TGTGCCAGCGTGCCCCAGAAGAGCGGTGGCTACACCTTC. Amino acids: CASVPQKSGGYTF. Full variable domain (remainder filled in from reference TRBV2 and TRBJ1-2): EPEVTQTPSHQVTQMGQEVILRCVPISNHLYFYWYRQILGQKVEFLVSFYNNEISEKSEIFDDQFSVERPDGSNFTLKIRSTKLEDSAMYFCASVPQKSGGYTFGSGTRLTVV.

For the CDR3, the DNA is TGTGCCAGCAGCGTAGTCCGCGGGGCGCCCACAGATACGCAGTATTTT. It is translated as CASSVVRGAPTDTQYF. The V call is TRBV9, the J call TRBJ2-3; the D gene is possibly TRBD2 (6 bases). Germline loops: CDR1 SGDLS, CDR2 YYNGEE. Trimming removed 0 bases at V and 2 bases at J, with 13 bases between. This CDR3 has 16 residues. The full variable domain, its missing parts supplied by reference TRBV9 and TRBJ2-3, is DSGVTQTPKHLITATGQRVTLRCSPRSGDLSVYWYQQSLDQGLQFLIQYYNGEERAKGNILERFSAQQFPDLHSELNLSSLELGDSALYFCASSVVRGAPTDTQYFGPGTRLTVL.

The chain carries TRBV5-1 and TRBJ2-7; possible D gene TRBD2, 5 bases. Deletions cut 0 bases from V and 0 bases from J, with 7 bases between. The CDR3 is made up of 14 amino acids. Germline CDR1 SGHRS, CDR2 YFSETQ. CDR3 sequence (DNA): TGCGCCAGCAGCTTGGCAGAGGGCTCCTACGAGCAGTACTTC. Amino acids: CASSLAEGSYEQYF.

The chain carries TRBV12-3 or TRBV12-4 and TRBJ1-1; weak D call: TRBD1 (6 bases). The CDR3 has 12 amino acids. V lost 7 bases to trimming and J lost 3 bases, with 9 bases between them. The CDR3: CASKGGDTEAFF. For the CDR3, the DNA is TGTGCCAGCAAAGGGGGGGACACTGAAGCTTTCTTT.

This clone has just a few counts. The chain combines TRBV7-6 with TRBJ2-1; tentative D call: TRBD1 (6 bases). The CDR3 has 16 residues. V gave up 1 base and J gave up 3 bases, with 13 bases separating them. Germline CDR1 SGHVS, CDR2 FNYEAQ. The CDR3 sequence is CASSLGVRDNYNEQFF. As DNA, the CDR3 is TGTGCCAGCAGCTTAGGTGTTCGGGACAACTACAATGAGCAGTTCTTC.

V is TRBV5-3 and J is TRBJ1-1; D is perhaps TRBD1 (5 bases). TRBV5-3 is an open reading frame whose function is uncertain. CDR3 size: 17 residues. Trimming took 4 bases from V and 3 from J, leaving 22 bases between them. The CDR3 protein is CARSLTPRQWRDTEAFF. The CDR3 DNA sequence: TGTGCCAGAAGCCTCACCCCTCGACAGTGGAGGGACACTGAAGCTTTCTTT.

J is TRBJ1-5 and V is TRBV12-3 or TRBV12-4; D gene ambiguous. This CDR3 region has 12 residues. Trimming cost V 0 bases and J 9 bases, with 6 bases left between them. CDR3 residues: CASSLASGPQHF. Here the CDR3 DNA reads TGTGCCAGCAGTTTAGCGTCGGGGCCCCAGCATTTT.

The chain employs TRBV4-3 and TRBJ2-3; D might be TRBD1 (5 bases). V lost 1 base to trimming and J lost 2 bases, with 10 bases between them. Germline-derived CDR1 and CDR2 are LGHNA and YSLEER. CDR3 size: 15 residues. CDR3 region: CASSQGARDTDTQYF. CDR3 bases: TGCGCCAGCAGCCAAGGGGCCAGGGACACAGATACGCAGTATTTT.

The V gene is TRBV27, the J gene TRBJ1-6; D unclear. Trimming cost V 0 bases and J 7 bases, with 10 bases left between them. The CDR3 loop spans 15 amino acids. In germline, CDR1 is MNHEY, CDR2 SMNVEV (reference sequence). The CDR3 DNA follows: TGTGCCAGCAGTTTATCCGGGGTGGGAAATTCACCCCTCCACTTT. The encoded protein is CASSLSGVGNSPLHF.